Shown below are 16 T cell receptor beta chains from a single sample sequenced in a study of T cells in Graves' hyperthyroidism and ophthalmopathy. Amplified TCR beta CDR3 regions derived from RNA transcripts. When the TCR CDR3 underwent first-round RT-PCR, the HTBI primer set was used. TCRdb redid the calling of the multiplex PCR reads with MiXCR, one entry per CDR3 protein. The sample lists fewer than 650,000 distinct CDR3 sequences, 40% to 55% occurring once. The specimen was peripheral blood or thyroid tissue (not recorded which). The receptors shown here come from an adult woman with Graves' disease, either hyperthyroidism or ophthalmopathy (not recorded which).

The V gene is TRBV27, the J gene TRBJ2-6; D is perhaps TRBD2 (6 bases). Germline assignment: CDR1 MNHEY and CDR2 SMNVEV (reference sequence). The V end lost 5 bases, the J end lost 3 bases, and 11 bases lay between the germline ends. The CDR3 is 15 amino acids. CDR3 residues: CASSPTRFGANVLTF. The DNA of the CDR3 is TGTGCCAGCAGTCCGACTAGGTTTGGGGCCAACGTCCTGACTTTC.

The chain links TRBV7-8 to TRBJ2-7, with 11 bases matching TRBD2. The CDR3 sequence is 18 residues long. The trim removed 3 bases at V and 2 bases at J, leaving 12 bases unmatched. Germline V lookup: CDR1 SGHVS, CDR2 FQNEAQ. CDR3 sequence: CASSFPVTGTSGAYEQYF. CDR3 DNA: TGTGCCAGCAGCTTCCCCGTCACCGGGACTAGCGGCGCCTACGAGCAGTACTTC.

This clonotype came up many times. This chain links TRBV3-1 with TRBJ1-6, with 7 bases aligning to TRBD1. V shed 6 bases, J shed 6 bases, and the junction held 5 bases outside the gene matches. CDR3 length: 14 amino acids. Germline V gene sequence: CDR1 LGHDT, CDR2 YNNKEL (reference sequence). This chain's CDR3 is CASRDGQVNSPLHF. The CDR3 nucleotides are TGTGCCAGCAGGGACGGACAGGTTAATTCACCCCTCCACTTT.

The chain couples TRBV24-1 to TRBJ2-7; 10 nucleotides align to TRBD1. The length of the CDR3 is 15 residues. Per the germline V gene, CDR1 is KGHDR and CDR2 is SFDVKD. Trimming cost V 4 bases and J 5 bases; bases outside gene matches: 7. The CDR3 loop reads CATSETGTGDNEQYF. The CDR3 DNA is TGTGCCACCAGTGAGACCGGGACAGGGGATAACGAGCAGTACTTC.

This chain joins TRBV10-3 and TRBJ2-5, with D perhaps TRBD1 or TRBD2 (5 bases each). The CDR3 spans 16 residues. Germline V CDR1 and CDR2: ENHRY, SYGVKD. The V and J ends lost 10 bases and 5 bases respectively, with 26 bases between them. The CDR3 coding sequence is TGTGCCAGCTCACCACAGTCCCGGGACCTGGGGGAGACCCAGTACTTC. This codes for CASSPQSRDLGETQYF.

Ten or more counts support this clonotype. This chain joins TRBV24-1 and TRBJ2-5; perhaps TRBD2 as D (6 bases). This CDR3 region has 14 residues. V was clipped by 3 bases and J by 0 bases, with 7 bases between them. The germline V gene has CDR1 KGHDR and CDR2 SFDVKD. Here the CDR3 reads CATSDPGDQETQYF. CDR3 DNA sequence: TGTGCCACCAGTGATCCGGGGGACCAAGAGACCCAGTACTTC.

The chain employs TRBV10-2 and TRBJ2-5; TRBD2 agrees at 9 bases. Germline CDR1 WSHSY, CDR2 SAAADI. With 10 bases clipped from V and 3 bases from J, the junction kept 9 bases outside the gene matches. The CDR3 loop spans 14 amino acids. CDR3 in DNA: TGCGCCACCTATCTTAGCGGGAGCGAAGAGACCCAGTACTTC. Translating it yields CATYLSGSEETQYF.

This clonotype was found many times. The rearrangement joins TRBV12-3 or TRBV12-4 to TRBJ2-7; weak D call: TRBD2 (5 bases). Trimming took off 3 bases at V and 1 base at J, with 7 bases between the two ends. The CDR3 loop spans 13 amino acids. CDR3 sequence (DNA): TGTGCCAGCAGTTTCGGGGTTTCCTACGAGCAGTACTTC. This translates into CASSFGVSYEQYF.

The chain couples TRBV20-1 to TRBJ1-2; D is possibly TRBD1 (5 bases). CDR3 length: 15 residues. Trimming shortened V by 4 bases and J by 6 bases, and 21 bases separated the two germline ends. Germline V gene lookup returns CDR1 DFQATT and CDR2 SNEGSKA (reference sequence). The DNA for the CDR3 is TGCAGTGCTATTGCCGGGACTAACGGGGACGATGGCTACACCTTC. Its translation: CSAIAGTNGDDGYTF.

This clonotype showed up many times. The chain is built from TRBV5-1 and TRBJ1-1; no reliable D call. CDR3 length equals 18 residues. The V end lost 5 bases, the J end lost 2 bases, and 25 bases lay between the germline ends. Germline assignment: CDR1 SGHRS and CDR2 YFSETQ. This CDR3 reads CASRFSVQTVPRNTEAFF. In DNA, the CDR3 is TGCGCCAGCAGATTTTCGGTGCAGACGGTACCGCGAAACACTGAAGCTTTCTTT.

The J gene is TRBJ2-6, the V gene TRBV15; no definite D call. CDR1 and CDR2 (germline): LNHNV, YYDKDF (reference sequence). Trimming left V 7 bases short and J 0 bases short, with 4 bases between. CDR3 length equals 13 residues. The CDR3 region is CATTNSGANVLTF. In DNA, the CDR3 is TGTGCCACCACCAACTCTGGGGCCAACGTCCTGACTTTC.

This clonotype was detected ten times or more. The chain joins TRBV29-1 to TRBJ1-1; 9 bases fit TRBD1. Germline-derived CDR1 and CDR2 are SQVTM and ANQGSEA. The V segment lost 7 bases and the J segment 4 bases; nucleotides outside the gene matches: 4. The CDR3 runs to 12 residues. Written as DNA, the CDR3 is TGCAGCGGTGGACAGGGGTTCACTGAAGCTTTCTTT. Translated: CSGGQGFTEAFF.

The chain is built from TRBV20-1 and TRBJ2-7, with D maybe TRBD1 (5 bases). There are 12 residues in the CDR3. The V gene lost 0 bases and the J gene lost 4 bases, with 7 bases spanning the gap. Germline V lookup: CDR1 DFQATT, CDR2 SNEGSKA (reference sequence). In DNA, the CDR3 is TGCAGTGCTAGAGAGGGGCAATACGAGCAGTACTTC. This codes for CSAREGQYEQYF.

Ten or more counts support this clonotype. V is TRBV5-8 and J is TRBJ2-5, with D hard to call. Per the germline V gene, CDR1 is SGHTS and CDR2 is YDEGEE. V gave up 3 bases and J gave up 1 base, with 10 bases separating them. The CDR3 is 14 residues long. The chain's CDR3 is CASSSHTIQETQYF. The CDR3 nucleotides are TGTGCCAGCAGCTCGCATACAATCCAAGAGACCCAGTACTTC.

This rearrangement joins TRBV20-1 to TRBJ2-5; D possibly corresponds to TRBD1 (6 bases). CDR3 size: 11 residues. Per the germline V gene, CDR1 is DFQATT and CDR2 is SNEGSKA (reference sequence). The DNA of the CDR3 is TGCAGCTACGGACAGCAAGAGACCCAGTACTTC. Translated: CSYGQQETQYF.

The rearrangement joins TRBV24-1 to TRBJ1-2; weak D call: TRBD1 (5 bases). CDR1 KGHDR and CDR2 SFDVKD come from the germline V gene. V was pared by 0 bases and J by 8 bases, with 12 bases between. CDR3 length: 14 residues. In DNA, the CDR3 is TGTGCCACCAGTGATTTGAAGGGGTTCGGCGGCTACACCTTC. Translation gives CATSDLKGFGGYTF.